This T cell receptor beta chain was profiled in a study of blood T cells in healthy people across ages. Of note for this clonotype: What it binds is unknown.

Then a second PCR, running about 6 to 11 cycles, was carried out with a sample-barcoded 5' primer and a J-beta primer mix. TCRdb processed the 5' RACE reads anew with MiXCR; each CDR3 protein has one entry. Here the sample spans about 1.5 million distinct CDR3 sequences, 42% being singletons. General study points: Because sorting was not performed, PBMCs prevented conclusive naive versus antigen-experienced comparison. Compared with aged donors, long-lived donors showed fewer expanded clones, suggesting selection. Strong correlation linked observed beta diversity and percent naive T cells.

V gave up 5 bases and J gave up 2 bases, with 13 bases separating them. Germline V CDR1 and CDR2: MDHEN, SYDVKM. This CDR3 is 14 amino acids long. Material: blood. The receptor comes from a woman under 30 in good health. The genes are TRBV28 and TRBJ2-7; perhaps TRBD2 as D (5 bases). As DNA, the CDR3 is TGTGCCAGCAGTCTAATTGGACTGACCTACGAGCAGTACTTC. Protein sequence: CASSLIGLTYEQYF.